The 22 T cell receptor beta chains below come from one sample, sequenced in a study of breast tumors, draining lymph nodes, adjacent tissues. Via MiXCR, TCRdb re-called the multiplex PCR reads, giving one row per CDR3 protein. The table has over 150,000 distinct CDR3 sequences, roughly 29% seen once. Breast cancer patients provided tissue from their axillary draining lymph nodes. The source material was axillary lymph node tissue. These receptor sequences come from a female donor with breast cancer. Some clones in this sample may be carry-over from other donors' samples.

CDR3 sequence: CASSSARARGTGYTF. The CDR3 nucleotides read TGTGCCAGCAGCTCAGCCCGGGCAAGGGGTACTGGCTACACCTTC. The chain is built from TRBV7-3 and TRBJ1-2; TRBD1 might be the D (5 bases). The CDR3 runs to 15 residues. Germline V gene lookup returns CDR1 SGHTA and CDR2 FQGTGA. V shed 4 bases and J shed 7 bases, with 19 bases lying between them.

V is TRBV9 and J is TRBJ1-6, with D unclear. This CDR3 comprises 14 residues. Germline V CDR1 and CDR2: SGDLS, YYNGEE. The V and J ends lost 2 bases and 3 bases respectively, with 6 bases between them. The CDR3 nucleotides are TGTGCCAGCAGCGTGGGGTTCTATAATTCACCCCTCCACTTT. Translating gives CASSVGFYNSPLHF.

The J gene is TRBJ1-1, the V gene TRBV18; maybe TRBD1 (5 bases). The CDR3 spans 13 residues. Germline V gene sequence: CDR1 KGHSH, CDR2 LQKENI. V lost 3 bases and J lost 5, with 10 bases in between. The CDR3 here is CASSPVRGTEAFF. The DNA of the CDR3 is TGTGCCAGCTCACCGGTGCGGGGGACTGAAGCTTTCTTT.

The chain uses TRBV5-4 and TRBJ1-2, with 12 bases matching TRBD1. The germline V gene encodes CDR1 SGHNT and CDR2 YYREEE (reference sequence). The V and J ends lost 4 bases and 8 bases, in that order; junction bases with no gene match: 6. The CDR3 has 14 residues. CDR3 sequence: CASSRTGQGAGYTF. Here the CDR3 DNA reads TGTGCCAGCAGCCGGACGGGACAGGGGGCAGGCTACACCTTC. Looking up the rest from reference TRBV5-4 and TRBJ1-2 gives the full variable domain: ETGVTQSPTHLIKTRGQQVTLRCSSQSGHNTVSWYQQALGQGPQFIFQYYREEENGRGNFPPRFSGLQFPNYSSELNVNALELDDSALYLCASSRTGQGAGYTFGSGTRLTVV.

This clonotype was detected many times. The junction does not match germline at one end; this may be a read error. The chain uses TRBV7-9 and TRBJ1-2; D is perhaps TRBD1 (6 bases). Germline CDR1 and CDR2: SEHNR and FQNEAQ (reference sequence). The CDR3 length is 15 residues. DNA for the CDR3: TGTGCCAGCAGCCCACCTGGGCTGACAGGTGATGGCTACCCCTTC. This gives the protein CASSPPGLTGDGYPF.

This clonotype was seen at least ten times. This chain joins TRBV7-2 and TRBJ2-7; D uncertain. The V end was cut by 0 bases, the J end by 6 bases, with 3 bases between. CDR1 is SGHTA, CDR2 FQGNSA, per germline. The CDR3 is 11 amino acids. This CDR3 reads CASSLAFEQYF. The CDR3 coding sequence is TGTGCCAGCAGCTTAGCGTTCGAGCAGTACTTC.

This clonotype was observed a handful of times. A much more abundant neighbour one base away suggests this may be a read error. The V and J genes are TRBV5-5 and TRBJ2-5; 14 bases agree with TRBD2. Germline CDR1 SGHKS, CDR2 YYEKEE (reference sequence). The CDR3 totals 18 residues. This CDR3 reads CASSTLRGLAGDQETRYF. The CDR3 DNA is TGTGCCAGCAGCACCCTTAGGGGACTAGCGGGGGATCAAGAGACCCGGTACTTC.

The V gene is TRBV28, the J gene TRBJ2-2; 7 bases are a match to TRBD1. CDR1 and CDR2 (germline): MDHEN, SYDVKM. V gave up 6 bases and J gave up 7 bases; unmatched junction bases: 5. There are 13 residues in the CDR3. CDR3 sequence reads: CASRRTGVGELFF. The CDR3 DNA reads TGTGCCAGCAGGCGTACAGGGGTCGGGGAGCTGTTTTTT. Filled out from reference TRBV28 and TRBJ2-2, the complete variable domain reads DVKVTQSSRYLVKRTGEKVFLECVQDMDHENMFWYRQDPGLGLRLIYFSYDVKMKEKGDIPEGYSVSREKKERFSLILESASTNQTSMYLCASRRTGVGELFFGEGSRLTVL.

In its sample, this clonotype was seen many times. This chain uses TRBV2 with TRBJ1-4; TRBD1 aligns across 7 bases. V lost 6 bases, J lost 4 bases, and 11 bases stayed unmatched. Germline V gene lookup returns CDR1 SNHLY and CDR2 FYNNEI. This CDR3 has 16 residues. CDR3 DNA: TGTGCCAGCAGAGGGACAGAAAACCTACTTAATGAAAAACTGTTTTTT. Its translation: CASRGTENLLNEKLFF.

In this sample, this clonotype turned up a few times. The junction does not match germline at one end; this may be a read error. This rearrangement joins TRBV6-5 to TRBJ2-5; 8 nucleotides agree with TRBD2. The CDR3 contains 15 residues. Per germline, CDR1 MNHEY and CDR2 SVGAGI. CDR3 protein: CASSHSPGGPETQYF. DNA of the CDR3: TGTGCCAGCAGTCACTCTCCGGGAGGGCCTGAGACCCAGTACTTC.

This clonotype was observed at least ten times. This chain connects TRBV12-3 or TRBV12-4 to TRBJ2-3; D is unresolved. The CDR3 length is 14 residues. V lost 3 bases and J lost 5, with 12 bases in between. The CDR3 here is CASSFVARIDTQYF. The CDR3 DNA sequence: TGTGCCAGCAGTTTCGTCGCGCGGATAGATACGCAGTATTTT.

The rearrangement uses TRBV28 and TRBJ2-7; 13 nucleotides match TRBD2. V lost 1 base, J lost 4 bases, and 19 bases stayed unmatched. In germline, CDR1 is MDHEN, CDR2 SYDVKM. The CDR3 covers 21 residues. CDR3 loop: CASSLFPLLAGGPKGGYEQYF. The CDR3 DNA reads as TGTGCCAGCAGTTTATTCCCCCTACTAGCGGGAGGGCCAAAGGGGGGGTACGAGCAGTACTTC.

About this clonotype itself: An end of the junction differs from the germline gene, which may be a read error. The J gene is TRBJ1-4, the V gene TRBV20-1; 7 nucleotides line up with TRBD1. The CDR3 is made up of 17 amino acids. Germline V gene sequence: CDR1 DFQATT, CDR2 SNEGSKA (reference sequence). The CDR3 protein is CSAPGGTSGRHNEKLVF. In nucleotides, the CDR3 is TGCAGTGCTCCAGGGGGGACTAGCGGGAGACATAATGAAAAACTGGTTTTT.

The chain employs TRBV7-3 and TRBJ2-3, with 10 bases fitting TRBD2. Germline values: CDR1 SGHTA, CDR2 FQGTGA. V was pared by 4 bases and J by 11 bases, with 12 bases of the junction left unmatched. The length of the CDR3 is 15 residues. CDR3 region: CASSSKLAGKGEQYF. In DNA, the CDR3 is TGTGCCAGCAGCTCCAAACTAGCGGGAAAGGGTGAGCAGTATTTT.

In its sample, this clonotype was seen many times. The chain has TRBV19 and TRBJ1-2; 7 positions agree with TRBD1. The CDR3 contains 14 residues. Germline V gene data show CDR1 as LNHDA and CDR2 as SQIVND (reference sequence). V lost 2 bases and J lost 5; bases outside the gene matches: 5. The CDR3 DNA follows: TGTGCCAGTAGTATAAGGACAGGAGAATATGGCTACACCTTC. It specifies CASSIRTGEYGYTF.

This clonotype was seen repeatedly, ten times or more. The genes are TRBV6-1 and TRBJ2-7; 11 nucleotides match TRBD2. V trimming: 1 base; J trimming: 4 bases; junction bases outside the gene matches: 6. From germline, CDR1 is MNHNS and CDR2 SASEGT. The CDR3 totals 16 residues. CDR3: CASSEEIAGGWYEQYF. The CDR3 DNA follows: TGTGCCAGCAGTGAAGAGATAGCGGGGGGGTGGTACGAGCAGTACTTC.

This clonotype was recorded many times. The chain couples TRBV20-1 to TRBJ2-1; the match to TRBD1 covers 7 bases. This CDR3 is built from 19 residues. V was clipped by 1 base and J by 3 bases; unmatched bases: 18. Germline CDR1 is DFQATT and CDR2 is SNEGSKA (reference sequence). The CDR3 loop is CSARGGVLSKGQIYNEQFF. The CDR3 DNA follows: TGCAGTGCTAGAGGGGGCGTGTTGAGCAAGGGACAGATCTACAATGAGCAGTTCTTC.

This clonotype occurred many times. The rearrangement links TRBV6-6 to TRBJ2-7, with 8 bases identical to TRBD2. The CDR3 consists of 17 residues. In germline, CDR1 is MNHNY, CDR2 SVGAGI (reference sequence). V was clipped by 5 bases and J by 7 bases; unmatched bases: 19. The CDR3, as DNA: TGTGCCAGCAGTCCCGGGGGTAGCGGGACCCTAAACGCAGAGCAGTACTTC. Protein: CASSPGGSGTLNAEQYF.

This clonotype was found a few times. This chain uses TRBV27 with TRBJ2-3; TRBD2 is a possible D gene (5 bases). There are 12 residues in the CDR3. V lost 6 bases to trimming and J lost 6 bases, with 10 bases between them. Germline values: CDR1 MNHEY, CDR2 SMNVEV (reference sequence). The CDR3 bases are TGTGCCAGCAGGTTCAGAGGGGATACGCAGTATTTT. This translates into CASRFRGDTQYF.

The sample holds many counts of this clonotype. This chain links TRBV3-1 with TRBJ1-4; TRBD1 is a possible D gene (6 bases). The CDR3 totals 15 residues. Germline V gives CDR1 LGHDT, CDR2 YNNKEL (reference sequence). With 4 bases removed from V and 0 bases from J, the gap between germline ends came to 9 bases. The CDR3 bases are TGTGCCAGCAGCCTCAGGGGTGCAACTAATGAAAAACTGTTTTTT. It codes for CASSLRGATNEKLFF.

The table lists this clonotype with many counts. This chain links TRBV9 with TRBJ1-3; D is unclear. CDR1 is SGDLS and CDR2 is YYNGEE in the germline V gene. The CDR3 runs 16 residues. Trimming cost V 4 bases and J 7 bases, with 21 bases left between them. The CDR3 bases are TGTGCCAGCAGCCCCAGAGGCCAAGGGAACGCCAACACCATATATTTT. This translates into CASSPRGQGNANTIYF.

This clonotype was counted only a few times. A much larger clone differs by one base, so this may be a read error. The CDR3 loop is CASSDGANYGYTF. The CDR3 DNA reads as TGTGCCAGCAGCGATGGGGCTAACTATGGCTACACCTTC. The rearrangement uses TRBV3-1 and TRBJ1-2; D is undetermined. The CDR3 has 13 amino acids. The V end lost 5 bases, the J end lost 0 bases, and 7 bases lay between the germline ends. Germline loops: CDR1 LGHDT, CDR2 YNNKEL (reference sequence).